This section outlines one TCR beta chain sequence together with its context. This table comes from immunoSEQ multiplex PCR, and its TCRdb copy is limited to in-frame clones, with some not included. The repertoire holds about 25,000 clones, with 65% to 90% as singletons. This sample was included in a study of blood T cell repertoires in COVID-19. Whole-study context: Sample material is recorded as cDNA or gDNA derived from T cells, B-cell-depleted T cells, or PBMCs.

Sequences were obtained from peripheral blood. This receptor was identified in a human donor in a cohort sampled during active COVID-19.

CDR3 in DNA: TGTGCCAGCAATACCGGGACAGCGCTGTATGGCTACACCTTC. It specifies CASNTGTALYGYTF. The V and J genes are TRBV5-8 and TRBJ1-2, with TRBD1 matching 7 bases. The length of the CDR3 is 14 residues. Trimming removed 6 bases from V and 5 bases from J; junction bases left unmatched: 10. Germline CDR1 is SGHTS and CDR2 is YDEGEE.